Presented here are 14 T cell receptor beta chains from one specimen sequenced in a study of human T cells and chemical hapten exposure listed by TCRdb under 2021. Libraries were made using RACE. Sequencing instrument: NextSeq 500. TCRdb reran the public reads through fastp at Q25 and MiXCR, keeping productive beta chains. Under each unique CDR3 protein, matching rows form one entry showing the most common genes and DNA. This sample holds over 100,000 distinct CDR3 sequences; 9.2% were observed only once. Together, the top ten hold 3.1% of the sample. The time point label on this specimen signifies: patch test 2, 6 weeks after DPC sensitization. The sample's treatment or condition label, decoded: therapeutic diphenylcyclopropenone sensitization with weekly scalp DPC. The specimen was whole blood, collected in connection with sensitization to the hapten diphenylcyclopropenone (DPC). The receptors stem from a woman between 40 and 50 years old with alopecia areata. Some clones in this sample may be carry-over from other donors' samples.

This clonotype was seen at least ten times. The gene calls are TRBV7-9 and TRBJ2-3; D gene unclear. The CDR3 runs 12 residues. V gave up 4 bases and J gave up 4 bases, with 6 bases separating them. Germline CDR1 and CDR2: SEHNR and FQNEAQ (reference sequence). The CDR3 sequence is CASSSDADTQYF. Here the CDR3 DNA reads TGTGCCAGCAGCTCAGATGCAGATACGCAGTATTTT.

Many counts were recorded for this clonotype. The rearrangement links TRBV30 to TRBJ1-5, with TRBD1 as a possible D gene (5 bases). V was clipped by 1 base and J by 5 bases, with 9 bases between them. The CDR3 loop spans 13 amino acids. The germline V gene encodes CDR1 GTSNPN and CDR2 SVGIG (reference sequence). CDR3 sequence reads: CAWSGRVDQPQHF. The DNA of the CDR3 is TGTGCCTGGAGTGGCAGGGTGGATCAGCCCCAGCATTTT.

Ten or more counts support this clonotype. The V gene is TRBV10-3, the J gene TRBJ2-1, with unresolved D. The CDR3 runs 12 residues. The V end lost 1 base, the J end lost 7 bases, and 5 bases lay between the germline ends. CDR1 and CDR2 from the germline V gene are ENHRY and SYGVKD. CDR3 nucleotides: TGTGCCATCAGTGAGTTGCTGAATGAGCAGTTCTTC. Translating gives CAISELLNEQFF.

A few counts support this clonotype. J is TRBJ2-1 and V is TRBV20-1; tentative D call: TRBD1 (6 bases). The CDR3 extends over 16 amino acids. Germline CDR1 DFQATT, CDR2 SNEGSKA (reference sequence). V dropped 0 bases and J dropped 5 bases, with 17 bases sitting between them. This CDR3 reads CSARDLLGASNNEQFF. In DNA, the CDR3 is TGCAGTGCTAGAGATTTGTTGGGGGCTTCCAACAATGAGCAGTTCTTC.

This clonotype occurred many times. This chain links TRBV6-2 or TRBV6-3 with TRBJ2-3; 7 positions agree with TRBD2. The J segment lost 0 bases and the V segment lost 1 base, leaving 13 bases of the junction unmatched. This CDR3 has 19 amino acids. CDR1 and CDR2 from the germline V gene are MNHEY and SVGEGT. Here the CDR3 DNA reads TGTGCCAGCAGTTACTACCGGCCTAGCGGACTAACTAGCACAGATACGCAGTATTTT. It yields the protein CASSYYRPSGLTSTDTQYF.

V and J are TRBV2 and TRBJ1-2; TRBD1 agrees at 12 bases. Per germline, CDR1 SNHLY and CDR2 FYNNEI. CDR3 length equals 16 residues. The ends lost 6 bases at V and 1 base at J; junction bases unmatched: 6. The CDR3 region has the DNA TGTGCCAGCAGCGGGACAGGGGGCAGCGTTAACTATGGCTACACCTTC. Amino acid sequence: CASSGTGGSVNYGYTF.

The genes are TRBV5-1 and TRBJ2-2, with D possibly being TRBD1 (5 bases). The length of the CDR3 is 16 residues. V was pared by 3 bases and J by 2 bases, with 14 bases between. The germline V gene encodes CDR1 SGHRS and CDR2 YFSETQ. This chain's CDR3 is CASSSADRDNTGELFF. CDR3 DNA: TGCGCCAGCAGCTCTGCTGACAGAGACAACACCGGGGAGCTGTTTTTT.

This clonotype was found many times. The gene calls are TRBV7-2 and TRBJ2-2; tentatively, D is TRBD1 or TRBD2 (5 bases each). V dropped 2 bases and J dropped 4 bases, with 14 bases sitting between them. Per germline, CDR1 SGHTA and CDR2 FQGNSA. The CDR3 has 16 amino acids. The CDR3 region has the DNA TGTGCCAGCAGCTTATCCGGGACGGTCCTCACCGGGGAGCTGTTTTTT. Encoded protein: CASSLSGTVLTGELFF.

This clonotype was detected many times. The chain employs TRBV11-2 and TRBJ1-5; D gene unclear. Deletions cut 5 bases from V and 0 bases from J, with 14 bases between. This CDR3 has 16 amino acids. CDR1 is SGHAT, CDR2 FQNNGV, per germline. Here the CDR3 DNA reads TGTGCCAGCAGCCGGACCCCGGGCCATAGCAATCAGCCCCAGCATTTT. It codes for CASSRTPGHSNQPQHF. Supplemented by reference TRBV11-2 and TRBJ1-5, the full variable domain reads EAGVAQSPRYKIIEKRQSVAFWCNPISGHATLYWYQQILGQGPKLLIQFQNNGVVDDSQLPKDRFSAERLKGVDSTLKIQPAKLEDSAVYLCASSRTPGHSNQPQHFGDGTRLSIL.

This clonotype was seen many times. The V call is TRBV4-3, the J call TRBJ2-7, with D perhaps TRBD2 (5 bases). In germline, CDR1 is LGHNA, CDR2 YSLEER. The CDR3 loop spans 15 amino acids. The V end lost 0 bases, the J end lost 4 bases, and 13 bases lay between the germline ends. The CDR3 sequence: CASSQDPSGIYEQYF. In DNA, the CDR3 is TGCGCCAGCAGCCAAGATCCCAGCGGAATATACGAGCAGTACTTC.

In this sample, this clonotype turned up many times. CDR3 DNA sequence: TGCGCCAGCAGCCAAGAGGTAGGACGCGAAAAACTGTTTTTT. It codes for CASSQEVGREKLFF. The chain is built from TRBV4-1 and TRBJ1-4; D gene ambiguous. V was cut by 0 bases and J by 8 bases, with 10 bases left in between. Germline V gene data show CDR1 as MGHRA and CDR2 as YSYEKL. The CDR3 runs to 14 residues.

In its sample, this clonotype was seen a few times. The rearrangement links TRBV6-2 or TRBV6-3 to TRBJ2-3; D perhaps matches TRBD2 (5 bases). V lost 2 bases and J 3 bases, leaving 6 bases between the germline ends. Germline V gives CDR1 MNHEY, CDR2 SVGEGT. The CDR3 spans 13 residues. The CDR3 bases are TGTGCCAGCAGTTACAGAGGGACAGATACGCAGTATTTT. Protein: CASSYRGTDTQYF.

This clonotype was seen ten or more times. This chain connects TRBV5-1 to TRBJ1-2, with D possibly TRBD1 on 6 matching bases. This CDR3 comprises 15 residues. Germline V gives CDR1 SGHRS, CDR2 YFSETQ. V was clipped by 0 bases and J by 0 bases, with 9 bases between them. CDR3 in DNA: TGCGCCAGCAGCTTGGTGGACAGTCCTAACTATGGCTACACCTTC. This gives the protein CASSLVDSPNYGYTF. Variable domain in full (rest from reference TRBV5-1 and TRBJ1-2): KAGVTQTPRYLIKTRGQQVTLSCSPISGHRSVSWYQQTPGQGLQFLFEYFSETQRNKGNFPGRFSGRQFSNSRSEMNVSTLELGDSALYLCASSLVDSPNYGYTFGSGTRLTVV.

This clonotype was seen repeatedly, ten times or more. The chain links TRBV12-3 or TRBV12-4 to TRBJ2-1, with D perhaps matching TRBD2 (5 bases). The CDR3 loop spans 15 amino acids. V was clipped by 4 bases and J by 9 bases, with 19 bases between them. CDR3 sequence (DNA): TGTGCCAGCAGTTCCCTGGGTAGCGTGGGCAGTGAGCAGTTCTTC. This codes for CASSSLGSVGSEQFF.